This T cell receptor (beta chain) was identified during a study of T cell responses to AZD1222 COVID-19 vaccine (dated by TCRdb to the early 2020s). Background on the whole study: A total of just over 230 trial participants underwent TCR sequencing, of whom approximately 210 received two doses of AZD1222 and 26 received two doses of the MenACWY control vaccine. Trial participants were enrolled by age into subgroups of 18-55, 56-69 and 70-plus years, and 148, 28 and 57 TCR-sequenced participants, respectively, were included in these subgroups.

The CDR3 regions of human TCRbeta chains were subjected to immunosequencing. On the study's bioinformatics: Repertoire TCRs were checked for matches against a reference library of SARS-CoV-2-specific TCRs that had been generated using the MIRA antigen-specificity platform. Breadth was defined as the fraction of unique TCRs that were SARS-CoV-2-associated. Depth was defined as the fraction of total T cells that were SARS-CoV-2-associated. Each spike-specific TCR was assigned to its reactive spike region and to a CD4 or CD8 class using the MIRA data. Log10-transformed breadth and depth values were compared by one-way ANOVA with Sidak's multiple comparisons tests. Held by TCRdb, this immuneACCESS table contains in-frame sequences only and omits some clones. Under half of the omission traces to an unresolved V gene where checked; the cause of the rest is unknown. The DNA gave D and trimming, while V, J and clone size come from that table. The sample table contains tens of thousands of clones; only one count was recorded for 91% of them. The top ten hold 8% of the sample.

As regards this clone: Its antigen is not yet known. Base quality data are lacking; no much larger clone is found one base away.

The investigation overall reported the following: After two AZD1222 doses, spike-specific TCR breadth and depth were significantly higher than at day 0 and than in MenACWY recipients. Conclusions about previously exposed vaccinees were limited because only six AZD1222 recipients were SARS-CoV-2 seropositive at baseline. Epitopes outside the regions mutated in the B.1.351 and B.1.1.7 variants were reportedly recognized by nearly half of the unique spike-specific TCRs. CD4 TCRs associated with the vaccine covered the entire spike protein, and the dominant responses were in regions 160-218 and 743-854. In the small 56-69-year group, the increase in depth fell short of significance, most likely because of low power. Because no samples from the day 14 peak response were available, repertoires could be characterized only after the peak T cell response. Participants were mostly white British, with more females than males. The authors suggested clonal diversity may have been underestimated.

The label giving this sample's time point can be read as: about 28 days (+/-7) after the second vaccine dose. Because spike-specific TCR depth and breadth did not differ between the two schedules, AZD1222 recipients who got a second dose at roughly 4 weeks were pooled with those who got a second dose at roughly 12 weeks. Samples from vaccinated people were obtained from the UK trials COV001 and COV002, which included a single-blind randomized controlled phase 2/3 trial of AZD1222 (ChAdOx1 nCoV-19) in healthy adults. For TCRbeta chain sequencing, PBMC samples were collected from trial participants at day 0 and at day 28 after the second dose. Including cysteine and phenylalanine, the CDR3 has 13 amino acids. Only the CDR3 part of the read is kept: 39 bases, read in frame from the first base.

This chain joins TRBV21-1 to TRBJ2-1; TRBD1, as called in the table, went unchecked against the DNA. TRBV21-1 is an annotated pseudogene. This receptor was obtained from an adult who received the AZD1222 COVID-19 vaccine. Sequencing used peripheral blood, obtained 28 days after the second AZD1222 dose. Here is the DNA: TGTGCCAGCAGCACAGGGGGCGGGAATGAGCAGTTCTTC. This yields the protein CASSTGGGNEQFF.